The 9 T cell receptor beta chains below all came from one sample that was sequenced in a study of identical twins. TCRdb redid the calling of the 5' RACE reads with MiXCR, one entry per CDR3 protein. This table has 200,000 to 250,000 distinct CDR3 sequences, approximately 5.9% appearing once. These same records also appear under a second study, on T cells expressing NK-cell markers.

The sample consisted of CD8+ T cells sorted from blood. The source of these receptors is a woman aged 18-35 years in good health.

This clonotype was seen a handful of times. The J gene is TRBJ2-2, the V gene TRBV3-1; D ambiguous. From germline, CDR1 is LGHDT and CDR2 YNNKEL (reference sequence). V lost 5 bases to trimming and J lost 5 bases, with 6 bases between them. There are 12 residues in the CDR3. For the CDR3, the DNA is TGTGCCAGCAGCACCGAGACCGGGGAGCTGTTTTTT. This translates into CASSTETGELFF.

This clonotype was observed a handful of times. The V call is TRBV12-3 or TRBV12-4, the J call TRBJ2-2; D gene unclear. This CDR3 region has 14 residues. Trimming cost V 6 bases and J 1 base, with 9 bases left between them. CDR3 in DNA: TGTGCCAGCAGAGCGAGACAGAACACCGGGGAGCTGTTTTTT. It is translated as CASRARQNTGELFF.

V usage is TRBV18 and J usage is TRBJ2-5; TRBD2 matches at 14 bases. This CDR3 has 16 amino acids. The V segment lost 4 bases and the J segment 5 bases; nucleotides outside the gene matches: 6. CDR1 is KGHSH and CDR2 is LQKENI in the germline V gene. As DNA, the CDR3 is TGTGCCAGCTCACTGACTAGCGGGAGGGCCCTGGAGACCCAGTACTTC. Amino acid sequence: CASSLTSGRALETQYF.

The genes are TRBV9 and TRBJ1-1; 7 positions agree with TRBD1. This CDR3 comprises 14 residues. The J segment lost 1 base and the V segment lost 5 bases, leaving 5 bases of the junction unmatched. Germline CDR1 SGDLS, CDR2 YYNGEE. CDR3 region: CASSQGTANTEAFF. CDR3 bases: TGTGCCAGCAGTCAGGGGACAGCGAACACTGAAGCTTTCTTT.

This rearrangement joins TRBV7-9 to TRBJ1-2; 9 nucleotides agree with TRBD1. J gave up 6 bases and V 3 bases, and 8 bases lay outside the gene matches. Germline CDR1 SEHNR, CDR2 FQNEAQ (reference sequence). The CDR3 runs 15 residues. The CDR3 DNA follows: TGTGCCAGCAGCTTCGAGCGGGACAGGGTTCATGGCTACACCTTC. This codes for CASSFERDRVHGYTF.

The table lists this clonotype with a few counts. V gene TRBV27 combines with J gene TRBJ1-2; D call uncertain. The germline V gene has CDR1 MNHEY and CDR2 SMNVEV (reference sequence). Trimming took off 6 bases at V and 2 bases at J, with 22 bases between the two ends. The CDR3 has 17 amino acids. The CDR3 bases are TGTGCCAGCAGAACCCTTATGGGAGCGGTTTCGAACTATGGCTACACCTTC. It specifies CASRTLMGAVSNYGYTF.

In this sample, this clonotype turned up a few times. This chain uses TRBV25-1 with TRBJ1-4; D unresolved. The CDR3 length is 18 residues. Germline V gene lookup returns CDR1 MGHDK and CDR2 SYGVNS. Trimming removed 2 bases from V and 5 bases from J, with 21 bases in between. The CDR3 DNA reads as TGTGCCAGCAGTGAAAAGGGTCGGGGTGGGATTCCCAATGAAAAACTGTTTTTT. Translating gives CASSEKGRGGIPNEKLFF.

CDR3 region: CATSPPTKGHQPQHF. CDR3 coding DNA: TGCGCCACCTCCCCACCAACGAAGGGTCATCAGCCCCAGCATTTT. The J gene is TRBJ1-5, the V gene TRBV10-2; D is ambiguous. The V end lost 10 bases, the J end lost 5 bases, and 21 bases lay between the germline ends. The CDR3 is made up of 15 amino acids. Germline CDR1 reads WSHSY; CDR2 reads SAAADI.

The sample holds many counts of this clonotype. The chain recombines TRBV29-1 with TRBJ2-1; 11 nucleotides align to TRBD2. J was trimmed by 2 bases and V by 7 bases; bases with no gene match: 4. Germline V gives CDR1 SQVTM, CDR2 ANQGSEA. This CDR3 comprises 14 residues. The CDR3 reads CSALGLAAYNEQFF. CDR3 DNA: TGCAGCGCCCTGGGACTAGCGGCCTACAATGAGCAGTTCTTC.